This T cell receptor beta chain was captured in a study of blood T cell repertoires in COVID-19. Study overall: Collection of acute and convalescent COVID-19 samples took place in the United States, Italy and Spain.

Original data processing: Estimation of nucleated cell counts relied on the amplification of reference gene primers. Data came from immunoSEQ multiplex PCR; TCRdb stores just in-frame clones and leaves some out. The V and J calls and clone size are taken from that table; D and trimming were inferred from the DNA. The table has a few hundred thousand clones, 70% to 90% seen once; the top ten hold around 2.1%. The CDR3 has 15 amino acids. After removal of 0 bases from V and 4 bases from J, the junction contained 4 bases not matched to a gene. From germline, CDR1 is SGHRS and CDR2 YFSETQ. Participant-given clinical history determined each cohort assignment. In Cohort 3, a recovered donor had either two negative PCRs, clearance, or symptom resolution.

The sequence derives from a man younger than 45 who had recovered from COVID-19. The specimen was PBMCs or T cells enriched from blood (not recorded which). The rearrangement uses TRBV5-1 and TRBJ2-7, with 10 bases aligning to TRBD2. CDR3 sequence (DNA): TGCGCCAGCAGCTTGGGTAGCGGGGGGCCTTACGAGCAGTACTTC. Its translation: CASSLGSGGPYEQYF.